Following are 23 T cell receptor beta chains from one sample sequenced in a study of shared clonotypes between healthy human individuals. Sequenced by immunoSEQ multiplex PCR; TCRdb stores in-frame clones only, minus some. Of more than 400,000 clones listed, approximately 80% are singletons. Specimen: PBMCs. These receptors came from a woman in her thirties or forties in good health. Some clones in this sample may be carry-over from other donors' samples.

With respect to this clone: The junction and the germline gene differ at one end; a read error may be behind it. The genes are TRBV2 and TRBJ2-7; 7 bases match TRBD2. CDR1 is SNHLY, CDR2 FYNNEI, per germline. CDR3 size: 10 residues. The CDR3 is CASQWDYVRF. The CDR3 DNA reads TGTGCCAGCCAATGGGACTACGTCAGGTTC.

The sample holds one count of this clone. V and J are TRBV18 and TRBJ2-1; 7 nucleotides agree with TRBD1. With V trimmed by 4 bases and J by 6 bases, 3 bases remained unmatched. The CDR3 has 13 amino acids. Per the germline V gene, CDR1 is KGHSH and CDR2 is LQKENI. CDR3 amino acids: CASSLGQLNEQFF. CDR3 bases: TGTGCCAGCTCACTGGGACAGCTCAATGAGCAGTTCTTC.

The V and J genes are TRBV18 and TRBJ2-5; no reliable D call. The V end was cut by 3 bases, the J end by 5 bases, with 16 bases between. This CDR3 region has 15 residues. The germline CDR1 and CDR2 sequences are KGHSH and LQKENI. CDR3 protein: CASSPYTPQGETQYF. CDR3 coding DNA: TGTGCCAGCTCACCTTATACACCCCAAGGGGAGACCCAGTACTTC.

Many counts were recorded for this clone. V usage is TRBV5-1 and J usage is TRBJ2-2; 9 nucleotides agree with TRBD1. Per germline, CDR1 SGHRS and CDR2 YFSETQ. With 1 base clipped from V and 6 bases from J, the junction kept 1 base outside the gene matches. The CDR3 consists of 14 residues. The CDR3 loop is CASSLTGGPGELFF. DNA for the CDR3: TGCGCCAGCAGCTTGACAGGGGGCCCCGGGGAGCTGTTTTTT.

The chain carries TRBV5-1 and TRBJ2-3, with 13 bases fitting TRBD2. The CDR3 length is 18 residues. Germline CDR1 is SGHRS and CDR2 is YFSETQ. V was pared by 6 bases and J by 4 bases, with 14 bases of the junction left unmatched. The CDR3: CASTPGARLAGGSDTQYF. DNA for the CDR3: TGCGCCAGCACCCCGGGGGCGAGACTAGCGGGGGGCTCAGATACGCAGTATTTT.

The V gene is TRBV6-1, the J gene TRBJ2-2, with D maybe TRBD2 (6 bases). The V end lost 0 bases, the J end lost 9 bases, and 17 bases lay between the germline ends. This CDR3 has 16 residues. CDR1 MNHNS and CDR2 SASEGT come from the germline V gene. The DNA for the CDR3 is TGTGCCAGCAGTGAAGCCCCTCTGGGACTCCCATGGGAGCTGTTTTTT. Protein product: CASSEAPLGLPWELFF.

The chain joins TRBV11-2 to TRBJ2-1; 9 bases map to TRBD1. CDR1 and CDR2 (germline): SGHAT, FQNNGV. V shed 5 bases, J shed 1 base, and the junction held 9 bases outside the gene matches. The CDR3 consists of 17 residues. In DNA form, the CDR3 reads TGTGCCAGCAGCCGTCTGGGACAGGGCGCTTCCTACAATGAGCAGTTCTTC. Amino acid sequence: CASSRLGQGASYNEQFF.

J is TRBJ2-2 and V is TRBV10-3, with D uncertain. Germline CDR1 and CDR2: ENHRY and SYGVKD. The CDR3 runs 13 residues. V lost 8 bases and J 4 bases, leaving 11 bases between the germline ends. In DNA form, the CDR3 reads TGTGCCATCCAACGTGAGAGCACCGGGGAGCTGTTTTTT. Amino acid sequence: CAIQRESTGELFF.

Concerning this clone: A clone one base away is much larger, so this may be a read error. The chain uses TRBV7-6 and TRBJ2-7; the D is unclear. V lost 2 bases to trimming and J lost 3 bases, with 2 bases between them. CDR1 and CDR2 (germline): SGHVS, FNYEAQ. This CDR3 has 11 amino acids. CDR3 DNA sequence: TGTGCCAGCAGCTTAAGCTACGAGCAGTACTTC. Translating gives CASSLSYEQYF.

The genes are TRBV11-2 and TRBJ2-2, with TRBD2 matching 14 bases. The length of the CDR3 is 18 residues. Trimming cost V 7 bases and J 2 bases; bases outside gene matches: 9. The germline CDR1 and CDR2 sequences are SGHAT and FQNNGV. The DNA for the CDR3 is TGTGCCAGCACCAGGACTAGCGGGAGGTTCGTAAACACCGGGGAGCTGTTTTTT. Translation gives CASTRTSGRFVNTGELFF.

This chain joins TRBV19 and TRBJ2-1, with TRBD1 matching over 11 bases. The CDR3 runs 14 residues. The V and J ends lost 5 bases and 8 bases, in that order; junction bases with no gene match: 5. The V gene's germline CDR1 is LNHDA and CDR2 SQIVND (reference sequence). Here the CDR3 reads CASSLGTGGDEQFF. For the CDR3, the DNA is TGTGCCAGTAGTCTGGGGACAGGGGGGGATGAGCAGTTCTTC. Based on the CDR3 plus reference TRBV19 and TRBJ2-1, the full variable domain is DGGITQSPKYLFRKEGQNVTLSCEQNLNHDAMYWYRQDPGQGLRLIYYSQIVNDFQKGDIAEGYSVSREKKESFPLTVTSAQKNPTAFYLCASSLGTGGDEQFFGPGTRLTVL.

The genes are TRBV5-6 and TRBJ1-2; TRBD1 might be the D (5 bases). The germline gives CDR1 SGHDT, CDR2 YYEEEE. The CDR3 length is 14 residues. V gave up 0 bases and J gave up 4 bases, with 10 bases separating them. CDR3 residues: CASSLVGQVYGYTF. As DNA, the CDR3 is TGTGCCAGCAGCTTGGTTGGACAAGTCTATGGCTACACCTTC.

V is TRBV30 and J is TRBJ1-1; D remains unclear. Trimming removed 0 bases at V and 8 bases at J, with 16 bases between. This CDR3 has 14 amino acids. Germline V gene sequence: CDR1 GTSNPN, CDR2 SVGIG (reference sequence). CDR3 DNA sequence: TGTGCCTGGAGTGTACTGACTGGGATTCAGGAAGCTTTCTTT. This encodes CAWSVLTGIQEAFF.

Remarks on this clone: Other DNA sequences in this sample translate to the same CDR3. The chain uses TRBV9 and TRBJ1-3, with 7 nucleotides matching TRBD1. The CDR3 spans 15 residues. Germline V gene lookup returns CDR1 SGDLS and CDR2 YYNGEE. V trimming: 0 bases; J trimming: 4 bases; junction bases outside the gene matches: 4. The CDR3 region has the DNA TGTGCCAGCAGCGTAGAGGGGGCAAGAGGAAACACCATATATTTT. It encodes CASSVEGARGNTIYF.

This chain connects TRBV29-1 to TRBJ2-3; the match to TRBD1 covers 10 bases. Looked up from germline, CDR1 is SQVTM and CDR2 is ANQGSEA. The ends lost 3 bases at V and 3 bases at J; junction bases unmatched: 9. This CDR3 spans 16 amino acids. CDR3: CSVEGQGTLKTDTQYF. CDR3 coding DNA: TGCAGCGTTGAGGGACAGGGGACCCTAAAAACAGATACGCAGTATTTT.

V usage is TRBV28 and J usage is TRBJ2-1; D is uncertain. V lost 6 bases and J lost 5, with 5 bases in between. The CDR3 sequence is 11 residues long. The V gene's germline CDR1 is MDHEN and CDR2 SYDVKM. CDR3: CASRLNNEQFF. CDR3 sequence (DNA): TGTGCCAGCAGGTTAAACAATGAGCAGTTCTTC.

The chain uses TRBV27 and TRBJ2-1; 12 bases line up with TRBD2. CDR1 and CDR2 from the germline V gene are MNHEY and SMNVEV (reference sequence). The length of the CDR3 is 18 residues. V gave up 0 bases and J gave up 3 bases; unmatched junction bases: 6. CDR3 sequence (DNA): TGTGCCAGCAGTTTATCTCAGACTAGCGGGAGACGCTACAATGAGCAGTTCTTC. It codes for CASSLSQTSGRRYNEQFF.

Note on this clone: The sample holds other DNA sequences that translate to the same CDR3. The rearrangement links TRBV6-4 to TRBJ1-1; D uncertain. Germline assignment: CDR1 MRHNA and CDR2 SNTAGT. There are 13 residues in the CDR3. Trimming took off 2 bases at V and 4 bases at J, with 8 bases between the two ends. DNA for the CDR3: TGTGCCAGCAGTGACGAGGGCGGCACTGAAGCTTTCTTT. Translation: CASSDEGGTEAFF.

The rearrangement joins TRBV14 to TRBJ2-2; D not certain. This CDR3 has 13 residues. Trimming stripped 5 bases from V and 3 bases from J, with 7 bases between. Germline CDR1 is SGHDN and CDR2 is FVKESK. This CDR3 reads CASSGYHTGELFF. The CDR3 DNA sequence: TGTGCCAGCAGCGGGTACCACACCGGGGAGCTGTTTTTT.

A note on this clone: A far larger clone is one base from this, pointing to a likely read error. The chain employs TRBV2 and TRBJ2-4; D unresolved. The CDR3 spans 14 residues. In germline, CDR1 is SNHLY, CDR2 FYNNEI. The CDR3 DNA reads as TGTGCCAACAGTGGCTCCCTAGCCAAAAACATTCAGTACTTC. Protein product: CANSGSLAKNIQYF.

The chain recombines TRBV7-2 with TRBJ1-2; tentative D call: TRBD1 (5 bases). The CDR3 runs 15 residues. In germline, CDR1 is SGHTA, CDR2 FQGNSA. V lost 1 base and J lost 2, with 11 bases in between. Here the CDR3 reads CASSLDARVNYGYTF. In nucleotides, the CDR3 is TGTGCCAGCAGCTTAGACGCCAGGGTAAACTATGGCTACACCTTC.

In its sample, this clone was seen a few times. V is TRBV6-6 and J is TRBJ1-2; perhaps TRBD1 as D (5 bases). Germline values: CDR1 MNHNY, CDR2 SVGAGI (reference sequence). V was cut by 10 bases and J by 8 bases, with 17 bases left in between. CDR3 length: 12 residues. DNA for the CDR3: TGTGCCACCTCCCACCTTAGGGACGGCTACACCTTC. The encoded protein is CATSHLRDGYTF.

The rearrangement joins TRBV14 to TRBJ1-1, with a tentative D call TRBD1 (6 bases). CDR1 SGHDN and CDR2 FVKESK come from the germline V gene. V shed 1 base and J shed 11 bases, with 14 bases lying between them. This CDR3 has 13 amino acids. CDR3 nucleotides: TGTGCCAGCAGCCAAGTCATCAGAGGGGGGGCTTTCTTT. This codes for CASSQVIRGGAFF.